What follows are 29 T cell receptor beta chains derived from one specimen sequenced in a study of sequential checkpoint blockade in melanoma (dated by TCRdb to 2018 to 2020). The meaning of the sample's treatment or condition label: randomized to nivolumab then ipilimumab (arm A) or the reverse (arm B). Library preparation used the immunoSEQ multiplex PCR assay. The table was pulled from immuneACCESS by TCRdb, which kept in-frame rearrangements only. Such tables lose some clones; where checked, under half of the loss comes from unresolved V genes, and the rest has no known cause. Present in this sample are roughly 11,000 clones, around 67% of which were seen just once. The ten biggest clones cover approximately 17% of the sample. The source material was CD8+ T cells sorted from blood (inferred from file names), sampled from a patient given nivolumab and ipilimumab in sequence. The receptors derive from a human donor with melanoma.

V gene TRBV10-1 combines with J gene TRBJ2-1; tentatively, D is TRBD1 (6 bases). CDR1 is WNHNN and CDR2 is SYGVQD in the germline V gene (reference sequence). Trimming shortened V by 0 bases and J by 2 bases, and 11 bases separated the two germline ends. The CDR3 spans 16 residues. As DNA, the CDR3 is TGCGCCAGCAGTGAGTCGTTGCAGGGGCCCTACAATGAGCAGTTCTTC. Translated: CASSESLQGPYNEQFF.

This chain uses TRBV4-1 with TRBJ2-1; 8 bases map to TRBD2. Germline-derived CDR1 and CDR2 are MGHRA and YSYEKL. The CDR3 has 17 residues. The trim removed 4 bases at V and 1 base at J, leaving 9 bases unmatched. The CDR3 nucleotides are TGCGCCAGCAGCCCTGATGCCCGACTAGCGTCCTACAATGAGCAGTTCTTC. Its protein product is CASSPDARLASYNEQFF.

Only a few counts were recorded for this clone. The V and J genes are TRBV12-5 and TRBJ2-1, with D unclear. This CDR3 is built from 15 residues. V shed 5 bases and J shed 0 bases, with 11 bases lying between them. The germline gives CDR1 LGHNT, CDR2 FRNRAP. The CDR3 DNA is TGTGCTAGTGGTCCATCTCCGAGCTCCTACAATGAGCAGTTCTTC. It codes for CASGPSPSSYNEQFF.

The V and J genes are TRBV7-2 and TRBJ2-7; TRBD2 is a possible D gene (6 bases). From germline, CDR1 is SGHTA and CDR2 FQGNSA. This CDR3 contains 15 residues. V lost 0 bases and J 4 bases, leaving 13 bases between the germline ends. CDR3 region: CASSLAGGLQYEQYF. In DNA form, the CDR3 reads TGTGCCAGCAGCTTAGCCGGGGGACTCCAGTACGAGCAGTACTTC. The full variable domain, completed using reference TRBV7-2 and TRBJ2-7, is GAGVSQSPSNKVTEKGKDVELRCDPISGHTALYWYRQSLGQGLEFLIYFQGNSAPDKSGLPSDRFSAERTGGSVSTLTIQRTQQEDSAVYLCASSLAGGLQYEQYFGPGTRLTVT.

This clone was observed a few times. CDR3 amino acids: CASTKTEVTGELFF. The CDR3 region has the DNA TGTGCCAGCACTAAGACAGAAGTCACCGGGGAGCTGTTTTTT. This sequence joins TRBV6-5 and TRBJ2-2; weak D call: TRBD1 (5 bases). Germline values: CDR1 MNHEY, CDR2 SVGAGI. Trimming shortened V by 7 bases and J by 4 bases, and 13 bases separated the two germline ends. This CDR3 region has 14 residues.

The V gene is TRBV2, the J gene TRBJ1-1; D is undetermined. The CDR3 is made up of 14 amino acids. Germline assignment: CDR1 SNHLY and CDR2 FYNNEI. V was clipped by 1 base and J by 1 base, with 7 bases between them. CDR3 coding DNA: TGTGCCAGCAGTGAAGGGCCCCCGAACACTGAAGCTTTCTTT. This gives the protein CASSEGPPNTEAFF.

The chain couples TRBV6-5 to TRBJ1-1, with D hard to call. This CDR3 is 12 amino acids long. CDR1 is MNHEY and CDR2 is SVGAGI in the germline V gene. V lost 8 bases to trimming and J lost 0 bases, with 7 bases between them. The chain's CDR3 is CASFQMNTEAFF. In DNA form, the CDR3 reads TGTGCCAGCTTCCAGATGAACACTGAAGCTTTCTTT.

This clone was detected a few times. The V gene is TRBV18, the J gene TRBJ1-1, with unresolved D. CDR1 is KGHSH and CDR2 is LQKENI in the germline V gene. The V and J ends lost 1 base and 4 bases respectively, with 10 bases between them. The CDR3 length is 14 residues. The CDR3, as DNA: TGTGCCAGCTCACCACGGCCCGGAGCCACTGAAGCTTTCTTT. As protein: CASSPRPGATEAFF.

This chain connects TRBV28 to TRBJ2-7, with D possibly TRBD2 on 6 matching bases. V was cut by 1 base and J by 9 bases, with 13 bases left in between. The CDR3 contains 13 residues. CDR1 and CDR2 from the germline V gene are MDHEN and SYDVKM. The CDR3 nucleotides read TGTGCCAGCAGTTTATTGGAGGGAGCAGCGCAGTACTTC. This gives the protein CASSLLEGAAQYF.

For the CDR3, the DNA is TGTGCCAGCAGCCAAGAACTAGCGGGGGGGCCTAGCACAGATACGCAGTATTTT. It yields the protein CASSQELAGGPSTDTQYF. This chain joins TRBV4-2 and TRBJ2-3; 13 bases fit TRBD2. Germline CDR1 LGHNA, CDR2 YNFKEQ. This CDR3 spans 18 amino acids. V lost 0 bases and J lost 0; bases outside the gene matches: 3.

This sequence joins TRBV5-8 and TRBJ2-5; possibly TRBD2 for D (5 bases). V dropped 4 bases and J dropped 5 bases, with 18 bases sitting between them. This CDR3 comprises 15 residues. Germline V gene sequence: CDR1 SGHTS, CDR2 YDEGEE. CDR3 coding DNA: TGTGCCAGCAGCCCCGGGCAGGAGGCTCATGAGACCCAGTACTTC. This translates into CASSPGQEAHETQYF.

The chain couples TRBV5-5 to TRBJ2-1, with 11 nucleotides matching TRBD2. J gave up 8 bases and V 0 bases, and 13 bases lay outside the gene matches. This CDR3 is built from 18 residues. CDR1 is SGHKS, CDR2 YYEKEE, per germline (reference sequence). The CDR3 bases are TGTGCCAGCAGCTTGGACCCACTACTAGCGGGAGTTGAGGATGAGCAGTTCTTC. Its translation: CASSLDPLLAGVEDEQFF.

This clone was seen a handful of times. The chain couples TRBV7-8 to TRBJ1-2, with 8 bases aligning to TRBD1. V lost 1 base, J lost 4 bases, and 5 bases stayed unmatched. This CDR3 has 15 amino acids. Germline CDR1 SGHVS, CDR2 FQNEAQ. The CDR3, as DNA: TGTGCCAGCAGCTTAGGGCAGGGGGCTCTCTATGGCTACACCTTC. It encodes CASSLGQGALYGYTF.

This clone was seen a single time. The CDR3 DNA sequence: TGTGCCAGCAGCGGGGACTGGGACAGAGACACCGGGGAGCTGTTTTTT. Translation: CASSGDWDRDTGELFF. V usage is TRBV5-4 and J usage is TRBJ2-2; TRBD1 might be the D (7 bases). V was trimmed by 4 bases and J by 3 bases, leaving 16 bases between them. CDR1 is SGHNT and CDR2 is YYREEE in the germline V gene (reference sequence). The CDR3 is 16 residues long.

The chain carries TRBV7-6 and TRBJ1-2; a possible D gene is TRBD1 (6 bases). The CDR3 loop spans 15 amino acids. V was shortened by 3 bases and J by 6 bases, with 17 bases between the two germline ends. Per the germline V gene, CDR1 is SGHVS and CDR2 is FNYEAQ. CDR3 DNA sequence: TGTGCCAGCAGCTTTCGTCCGGGACAACCTAATGGCTACACCTTC. This codes for CASSFRPGQPNGYTF.

This chain joins TRBV5-8 and TRBJ1-5, with 8 positions matching TRBD1. CDR1 and CDR2 from the germline V gene are SGHTS and YDEGEE. The CDR3 is 17 residues long. The J segment lost 4 bases and the V segment lost 3 bases, leaving 12 bases of the junction unmatched. The CDR3 here is CASSWRRRDRLNQPQHF. The CDR3 DNA reads as TGTGCCAGCAGCTGGCGCCGAAGGGACAGGCTAAATCAGCCCCAGCATTTT.

This chain uses TRBV9 with TRBJ1-6; D gene uncertain. Trimming removed 6 bases at V and 1 base at J, with 8 bases between. Germline assignment: CDR1 SGDLS and CDR2 YYNGEE. The CDR3 contains 14 residues. The DNA of the CDR3 is TGTGCCAGCAATGGAGGTTCCTATAATTCACCCCTCCACTTT. Its translation is CASNGGSYNSPLHF.

The genes are TRBV5-4 and TRBJ1-2; the D is unclear. V was shortened by 6 bases and J by 4 bases, with 22 bases between the two germline ends. The germline V gene has CDR1 SGHNT and CDR2 YYREEE (reference sequence). The CDR3 extends over 16 amino acids. DNA of the CDR3: TGTGCCAGCACGATGCACTTACCAGGAAAGACCTATGGCTACACCTTC. Encoded protein: CASTMHLPGKTYGYTF.

CDR3 sequence (DNA): TGCGCCAGCAGCTCCGGACAGCCCCGGGAGCTGTTTTTT. Amino acids: CASSSGQPRELFF. The chain recombines TRBV5-1 with TRBJ2-2; weak D call: TRBD1 (6 bases). This CDR3 has 13 amino acids. Trimming left V 3 bases short and J 9 bases short, with 12 bases between. CDR1 and CDR2 from the germline V gene are SGHRS and YFSETQ.

Of note for this clone: Other nucleotide sequences from this sample produce the same CDR3. The rearrangement joins TRBV7-9 to TRBJ2-3; TRBD1 might be the D (6 bases). Trimming removed 5 bases at V and 0 bases at J, with 12 bases between. The CDR3 is 15 residues long. The V gene's germline CDR1 is SEHNR and CDR2 FQNEAQ (reference sequence). CDR3 region: CASSPTGISTDTQYF. CDR3 nucleotide sequence: TGTGCCAGCAGCCCCACAGGGATCAGCACAGATACGCAGTATTTT.

J is TRBJ1-1 and V is TRBV19; no firm D call. The CDR3 spans 13 residues. With 6 bases removed from V and 5 bases from J, the gap between germline ends came to 13 bases. Germline assignment: CDR1 LNHDA and CDR2 SQIVND (reference sequence). The DNA of the CDR3 is TGTGCCAGTAGATCAATTCAGGCTACTGAAGCTTTCTTT. This encodes CASRSIQATEAFF.

The chain employs TRBV10-3 and TRBJ2-7; TRBD1 matches at 7 bases. The CDR3 runs to 15 residues. Germline V lookup: CDR1 ENHRY, CDR2 SYGVKD. Trimming at V came to 3 bases and at J to 1 base, leaving 6 bases not matched to a gene. CDR3 protein: CAISETGQMSYEQYF. The CDR3 nucleotides are TGTGCCATCAGTGAAACGGGACAGATGTCCTACGAGCAGTACTTC.

V and J are TRBV13 and TRBJ1-2, with D possibly TRBD1 on 5 matching bases. Germline loops: CDR1 PRHDT, CDR2 FYEKMQ (reference sequence). The CDR3 runs to 16 residues. V lost 1 base, J lost 2 bases, and 14 bases lay in between. Here the CDR3 reads CASSLVAQGRNYGYTF. In DNA, the CDR3 is TGTGCCAGCAGCTTAGTTGCCCAGGGAAGAAACTATGGCTACACCTTC.

This chain's CDR3 is CASSPLRDRGLGSTGELFF. As DNA, the CDR3 is TGTGCCAGCAGCCCCCTCCGGGACAGGGGATTGGGGTCCACCGGGGAGCTGTTTTTT. The V gene is TRBV7-9, the J gene TRBJ2-2, with TRBD1 matching 10 bases. Looked up from germline, CDR1 is SEHNR and CDR2 is FQNEAQ (reference sequence). The CDR3 is 19 residues long. The V segment lost 5 bases and the J segment 4 bases; nucleotides outside the gene matches: 16.

Notes on this clone: The sample contains more than one DNA sequence encoding this CDR3. The J gene is TRBJ2-3, the V gene TRBV7-9; 8 positions agree with TRBD2. The germline V gene encodes CDR1 SEHNR and CDR2 FQNEAQ (reference sequence). This CDR3 has 15 amino acids. Trimming cost V 5 bases and J 3 bases; bases outside gene matches: 7. CDR3 nucleotides: TGTGCCAGCAGCCCAGCGGGAGTTTCGACAGATACGCAGTATTTT. The encoded protein is CASSPAGVSTDTQYF.

The V and J genes are TRBV5-8 and TRBJ1-2; D ambiguous. Germline assignment: CDR1 SGHTS and CDR2 YDEGEE. The CDR3 is made up of 14 amino acids. V was cut by 4 bases and J by 4 bases, with 14 bases left in between. The CDR3 region has the DNA TGTGCCAGCAGCCTCTGGGAGTCTATCTATGGCTACACCTTC. This codes for CASSLWESIYGYTF.

This clone was observed a single time. The CDR3 loop reads CASSAGRGYEQYF. CDR3 DNA sequence: TGCGCCAGCAGTGCGGGCAGGGGGTACGAGCAGTACTTC. The chain couples TRBV10-1 to TRBJ2-7; TRBD1 matches 7 bases. V was pared by 4 bases and J by 4 bases, with 4 bases of the junction left unmatched. Looked up from germline, CDR1 is WNHNN and CDR2 is SYGVQD (reference sequence). CDR3 length: 13 amino acids.

The chain recombines TRBV4-2 with TRBJ1-2; D not resolved. The CDR3 is 17 amino acids. The V gene's germline CDR1 is LGHNA and CDR2 YNFKEQ. Trimming pared 0 bases from V and 0 bases from J, leaving 14 bases between. The CDR3 is CASSQDLTRSSNYGYTF. CDR3 coding DNA: TGTGCCAGCAGCCAAGACCTAACCCGGTCCTCTAACTATGGCTACACCTTC.

The V call is TRBV5-4, the J call TRBJ2-3, with 7 nucleotides matching TRBD2. Germline lookup yields CDR1 SGHNT and CDR2 YYREEE (reference sequence). The CDR3 consists of 15 residues. The junction had 8 bases not matched to a gene; V was cut back by 4 bases and J by 3 bases. DNA for the CDR3: TGTGCCAGCAGCCCCACGGGGGGTGAGACAGATACGCAGTATTTT. Translating it yields CASSPTGGETDTQYF.